This T cell receptor beta chain was profiled in a study of shared clonotypes between healthy human individuals. The naive CD8 subset, CD45RO-negative cells positively selected for CCR7, excluded terminally differentiated effector memory CD45RA+ cells. The CDR3 covers 15 residues. CDR1 is SGDLS and CDR2 is YYNGEE in the germline V gene. Losses at the gene ends were 3 bases for V and 6 bases for J; bases not matched to a gene: 3. This table comes from immunoSEQ multiplex PCR, and its TCRdb copy is limited to in-frame clones, with some not included. In the table there are around 2.1 million clones, approximately 94% of which are singletons.

V gene TRBV9 combines with J gene TRBJ2-3; the match to TRBD2 covers 14 bases. Sequenced input: naive CD8+ T cells from PBMCs. This clonotype was sampled from a man aged 18-30 years in good health. Some clones in this sample may be carry-over from other donors' samples. The CDR3 protein is CASSAGTSGSDTQYF. CDR3 in DNA: TGTGCCAGCAGCGCCGGGACTAGCGGGAGTGATACGCAGTATTTT.